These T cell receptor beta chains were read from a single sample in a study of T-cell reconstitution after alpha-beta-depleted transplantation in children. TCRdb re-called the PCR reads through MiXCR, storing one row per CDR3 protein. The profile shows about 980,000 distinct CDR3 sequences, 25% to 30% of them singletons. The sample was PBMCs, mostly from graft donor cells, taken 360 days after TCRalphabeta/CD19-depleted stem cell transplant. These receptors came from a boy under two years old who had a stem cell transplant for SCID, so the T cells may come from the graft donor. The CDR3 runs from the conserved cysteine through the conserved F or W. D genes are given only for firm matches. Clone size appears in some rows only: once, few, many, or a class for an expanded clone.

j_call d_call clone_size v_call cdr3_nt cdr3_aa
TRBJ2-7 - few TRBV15 TGTGCCACCAGCAGATACAGGCGATCGGAGCAGTACTTC CATSRYRRSEQYF
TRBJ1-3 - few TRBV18 TGTGCCAGCTCACCTCGACAGGCCTACTCTGGAAACACCATATATTTT CASSPRQAYSGNTIYF
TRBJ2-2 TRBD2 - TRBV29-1 TGCAGCGTTGGGACTAGCGGGGGGTGGAACACCGGGGAGCTGTTTTTT CSVGTSGGWNTGELFF
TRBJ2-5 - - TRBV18 TGTGCCAGCTCACCGGCCAACGCAGGGGAGACCCAGTACTTC CASSPANAGETQYF
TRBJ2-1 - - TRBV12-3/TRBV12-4 TGTGCCAGCAGGCCCCGAGGAGGAAATGAGCAGTTCTTC CASRPRGGNEQFF
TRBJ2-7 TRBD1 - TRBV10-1 TGCGCCAGCAGTGCGGTATTGGGACAGGGGGCCTCCGGAGGTATCGCCTACGAGCAGTACTTC CASSAVLGQGASGGIAYEQYF
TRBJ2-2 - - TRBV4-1 TGCGCCAGCACCCTCTTTGTCCCCTCCGGGACTTTACTATTGGACACCGGGGAGCTGTTTTTT CASTLFVPSGTLLLDTGELFF
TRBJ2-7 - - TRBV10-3 TGTGCCATCAGTCCCGTGGCAGGTAAATTCTACGAGCAGTACTTC CAISPVAGKFYEQYF
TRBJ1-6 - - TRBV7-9 TGTGCCAGCACCAACCTTCGAGAGGGAAGGAATTCACCCCTCCACTTT CASTNLREGRNSPLHF
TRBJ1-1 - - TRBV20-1 TGCACTGAAGGGCAGCCTTCGAACACTGAAGCTTTCTTT CTEGQPSNTEAFF
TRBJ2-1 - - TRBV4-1 TGCGCCAGCAGCCAAGGACTGCATCTGGGCGGCAATGAGCAGTTCTTC CASSQGLHLGGNEQFF
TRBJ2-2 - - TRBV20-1 TGCAGTGCTAGATCCGCGGACCGGGGGTCCGGGGAGCTGTTTTTT CSARSADRGSGELFF
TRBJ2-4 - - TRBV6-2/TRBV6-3 TGTGCCAGCAGTTACTCGTCGGGAGTAGCCAAAAACATTCAGTACTTC CASSYSSGVAKNIQYF
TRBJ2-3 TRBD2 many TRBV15 TGTGCCACCAGCAGATCCGGACTAGCGGGGGTAGAAACGCAGTATTTT CATSRSGLAGVETQYF
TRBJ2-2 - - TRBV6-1 TGTGCCAGCAGGCCTTTGGGGGGACACACGAACACCGGGGAGCTGTTTTTT CASRPLGGHTNTGELFF
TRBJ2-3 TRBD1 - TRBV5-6 TGTGCCAGCAGCTTGGGGGGACAGGGGTGGGGAGCAGCAGATACGCAGTATTTT CASSLGGQGWGAADTQYF
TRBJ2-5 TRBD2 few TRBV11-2 TGTGCCAGCAGGGGACGAGCGGGACGGAGCCAAGAGACCCAGTACTTC CASRGRAGRSQETQYF
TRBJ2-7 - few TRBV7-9 TGTGCCAGCAGCTCCGGCTCAAGGGGGGAGCAGTACTTC CASSSGSRGEQYF
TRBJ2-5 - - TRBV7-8 TGTGCCAGCAGCGGGGGGGGCCAGGGGGCTCGAGAGACCCAGTACTTC CASSGGGQGARETQYF
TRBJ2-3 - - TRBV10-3 TGTGCCATCAGTGAGCCCGGAATAGATACGCAGTATTTT CAISEPGIDTQYF
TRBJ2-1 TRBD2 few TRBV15 TGTGCCACCAGCAGAGTGCCGAAAATACTAGCGGGCAATGAGCAGTTCTTC CATSRVPKILAGNEQFF
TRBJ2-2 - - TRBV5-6 TGTGCCAGCAGCTTTCAGGGGCAGAACACCGGGGAGCTGTTTTTT CASSFQGQNTGELFF
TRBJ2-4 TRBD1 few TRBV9 TGTGCCAGCAGCGTAGTCGGGACAGGGAAGGACATTCAGTACTTC CASSVVGTGKDIQYF
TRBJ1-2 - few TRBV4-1 TGCGCCAGCAGCCAAGTCCTTGGGGGACACTTTGGCTACACCTTC CASSQVLGGHFGYTF
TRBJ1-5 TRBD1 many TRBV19 TGTGCCAGTAGTATAGGTTTTCGGGACAGGGGCAATCAGCCCCAGCATTTT CASSIGFRDRGNQPQHF
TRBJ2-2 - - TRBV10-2 TGCGCCAGCAGTGACCCAGGGGCCCTCACCGGGGAGCTGTTTTTT CASSDPGALTGELFF
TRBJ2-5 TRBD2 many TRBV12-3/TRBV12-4 TGTGCCAGCAGTTTCGTGGCTAGCGGGGGGGTAGAGACCCAGTACTTC CASSFVASGGVETQYF
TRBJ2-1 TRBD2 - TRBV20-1 TGCAGTGCTCGCCCGGGACTAGCGGGGTACAATGAGCAGTTCTTC CSARPGLAGYNEQFF
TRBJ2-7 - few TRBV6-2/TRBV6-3 TGTGCCAGCAGCCTAGGTGGGGGAGTCGGTCTACGAGCCACCTTC CASSLGGGVGLRATF
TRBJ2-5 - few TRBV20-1 TGCAGTGCTAGGAGTGAGACCCAGTACTTC CSARSETQYF
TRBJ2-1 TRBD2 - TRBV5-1 TGCGCCAGCACAGGGTCTCGGGGGGGCCAGAGCTCCTACAATGAGCAGTTCTTC CASTGSRGGQSSYNEQFF